The 12 T cell receptor beta chains presented below share a single source sample, sequenced in a study of T cell clonality in common variable immunodeficiency. The assay was immunoSEQ multiplex PCR, and TCRdb's table has in-frame clones only and misses some. Singletons are absent from the sample, which has some 52,000 clones. Sequenced material: peripheral blood mononuclear cells. Receptor source: a person aged 18 to 75 in good health.

This clone has at least ten counts. The read terminates 3 residues before the CDR3 end, so the remaining end is supplied by the germline J gene. This chain joins TRBV5-4 and TRBJ2-7; TRBD1 matches at 7 bases. Germline V CDR1 and CDR2: SGHNT, YYREEE (reference sequence). This CDR3 spans 14 amino acids. With V trimmed by 3 bases and J by 2 bases, 5 bases remained unmatched. CDR3 DNA (partial): TGTGCCAGCAGCTCCGCCAGGGGGACCTACGAG. It specifies CASSSARGTYE. The CDR3 reads in full as CASSSARGTYEQYF.

In this sample, this clone turned up many times. The CDR3 is cut off 3 residues early in the read; its end comes from the germline J gene. The chain is built from TRBV6-2 or TRBV6-3 and TRBJ1-2, with D maybe TRBD1 (5 bases). This CDR3 has 15 residues. Germline V lookup: CDR1 MNHEY, CDR2 SVGEGT. The germline V and J ends were trimmed by 1 base and 5 bases, with 14 bases remaining between them. The DNA read from the CDR3 is TGTGCCAGCAGTTACTTCGACAGAGCTGTTTATGGC. It is translated as CASSYFDRAVYG. Given in full, the CDR3 is CASSYFDRAVYGYTF.

This clone appeared a few times. CDR3 sequence reads: CASGRGGGTGELFF. Partial CDR3 DNA: TGTGCCAGCGGTCGAGGGGGAGGAACCGGGGAG. The chain is built from TRBV7-9 and TRBJ2-2; the D gene could be TRBD1 or TRBD2 (6 bases each). The read ends 3 residues shy of where the CDR3 ends; the end is completed using the germline J gene. V dropped 8 bases and J dropped 5 bases, with 15 bases sitting between them. The CDR3 loop spans 14 amino acids. CDR1 SEHNR and CDR2 FQNEAQ come from the germline V gene (reference sequence).

There are many counts of this clone. CDR3 region: CASSPPRTGGSDTQYF. The DNA read from the CDR3 is TGTGCCAGCTCACCACCCCGGACAGGAGGATCAGATACG. The chain couples TRBV18 to TRBJ2-3, with TRBD1 identical over 7 bases. The read gets to within 3 residues of the CDR3 end, and the germline J gene fills in the rest. V lost 0 bases and J lost 4; bases outside the gene matches: 7. Germline values: CDR1 KGHSH, CDR2 LQKENI. The CDR3 consists of 16 residues.

Ten or more counts support this clone. Partial CDR3 DNA: TGTGCCAGCAGCTTAGCGGGCACGTACGAG. This translates into CASSLAGTYE. The full CDR3 protein reads CASSLAGTYEQYF. This chain joins TRBV7-2 and TRBJ2-7; no clear D. The read terminates 3 residues before the CDR3 end, so the remaining end is supplied by the germline J gene. V was trimmed by 0 bases and J by 4 bases, leaving 7 bases between them. The CDR3 spans 13 residues. CDR1 and CDR2 (germline): SGHTA, FQGNSA. Combining the CDR3 with reference TRBV7-2 and TRBJ2-7 gives the whole variable domain GAGVSQSPSNKVTEKGKDVELRCDPISGHTALYWYRQSLGQGLEFLIYFQGNSAPDKSGLPSDRFSAERTGGSVSTLTIQRTQQEDSAVYLCASSLAGTYEQYFGPGTRLTVT.

This clone has a count of ten or more. The CDR3 end lies 3 residues beyond the end of the read and is filled in from the germline J gene. The chain couples TRBV29-1 to TRBJ2-3; 9 bases fit TRBD2. V dropped 5 bases and J dropped 4; count of bases not matched to a gene: 19. Per germline, CDR1 SQVTM and CDR2 ANQGSEA. This CDR3 has 18 amino acids. This chain's CDR3 is CSVPKRLADILSADTQYF. The sequenced part of the CDR3 DNA is TGCAGCGTTCCAAAAAGACTAGCGGATATACTCAGTGCAGATACG.

This clone was observed at least ten times. The part of the CDR3 DNA that was read is TGTGCCAGCAGCTTTAATAGCAATCAGCCC. Amino acid sequence: CASSFNSNQP. The complete CDR3 reads CASSFNSNQPQHF. V usage is TRBV7-8 and J usage is TRBJ1-5; D is undetermined. The DNA ends 3 residues before the CDR3 does, and the rest of the CDR3 is filled in from the germline J gene. Trimming took 3 bases from V and 0 from J, leaving 3 bases between them. Germline V gene data show CDR1 as SGHVS and CDR2 as FQNEAQ. This CDR3 is built from 13 residues.

This clone has only a few counts. The read comes to an end 3 residues before the CDR3 does, leaving the germline J gene to fill in the end. The chain carries TRBV10-2 and TRBJ2-1; 13 nucleotides line up with TRBD2. The CDR3 totals 15 residues. Germline trimming cut 5 bases from V and 6 bases from J; bases unmatched to any gene: 4. CDR1 is WSHSY, CDR2 SAAADI, per germline. The sequenced CDR3 bases are TGCGCCAGCAGTCCCGGGACTAGCGGGACCAATGAG. Its protein product is CASSPGTSGTNE. The full CDR3 reads CASSPGTSGTNEQFF.

The sample holds many counts of this clone. The read comes to an end 3 residues before the CDR3 does, leaving the germline J gene to fill in the end. This rearrangement joins TRBV7-9 to TRBJ2-7; D might be TRBD1 (6 bases). Germline V gene lookup returns CDR1 SEHNR and CDR2 FQNEAQ (reference sequence). The CDR3 sequence is 14 residues long. The V end lost 4 bases, the J end lost 6 bases, and 16 bases lay between the germline ends. CDR3 DNA (partial): TGTGCCAGCAGCTCCTTACAGGGTCCTCTCGAG. As protein: CASSSLQGPLE. The CDR3 as a whole reads CASSSLQGPLEQYF.

This clone was seen many times. The read finishes 3 residues shy of the CDR3 end, and the germline J gene is used to complete it. V and J are TRBV7-3 and TRBJ2-1; no reliable D call. The CDR3 is 14 residues long. Trimming took off 5 bases at V and 8 bases at J, with 16 bases between the two ends. Germline V gene data show CDR1 as SGHTA and CDR2 as FQGTGA. CDR3 sequence: CASSQGSWVDEQFF. CDR3 bases read: TGTGCCAGCAGCCAAGGGTCGTGGGTAGATGAG.

This clone was recorded at least ten times. The read finishes 3 residues shy of the CDR3 end, and the germline J gene is used to complete it. V is TRBV20-1 and J is TRBJ1-1; D is uncertain. V was cut by 2 bases and J by 3 bases, with 10 bases left in between. The CDR3 has 13 amino acids. Germline V gene data show CDR1 as DFQATT and CDR2 as SNEGSKA (reference sequence). CDR3 DNA (partial): TGCAGTGCTAGACGAACAGATTACACTGAA. It yields the protein CSARRTDYTE. The whole CDR3 region reads CSARRTDYTEAFF.

This clone was seen many times. The CDR3 extends 3 residues past the end of the read, so its final part is completed from the germline J gene. This chain links TRBV5-1 with TRBJ2-1, with a tentative D call TRBD2 (6 bases). Germline-derived CDR1 and CDR2 are SGHRS and YFSETQ. V gave up 3 bases and J gave up 0 bases, with 13 bases separating them. CDR3 length equals 16 residues. The CDR3 DNA, read in part, is TGCGCCAGCAGCTCGCTGGGGGGTAGCTCCTACAATGAG. Amino acids: CASSSLGGSSYNE. The CDR3 in full is CASSSLGGSSYNEQFF.